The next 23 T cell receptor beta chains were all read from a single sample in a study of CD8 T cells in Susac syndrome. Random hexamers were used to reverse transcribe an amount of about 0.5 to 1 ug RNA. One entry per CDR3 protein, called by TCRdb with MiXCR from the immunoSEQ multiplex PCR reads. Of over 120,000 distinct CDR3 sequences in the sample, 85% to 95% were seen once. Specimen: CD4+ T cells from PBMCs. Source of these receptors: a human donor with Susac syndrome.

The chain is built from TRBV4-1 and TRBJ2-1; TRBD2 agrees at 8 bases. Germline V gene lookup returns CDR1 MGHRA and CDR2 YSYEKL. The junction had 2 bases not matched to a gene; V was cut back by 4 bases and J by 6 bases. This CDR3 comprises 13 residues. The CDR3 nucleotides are TGCGCCAGCAGCCGGACTAGCCGCAATGAGCAGTTCTTC. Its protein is CASSRTSRNEQFF.

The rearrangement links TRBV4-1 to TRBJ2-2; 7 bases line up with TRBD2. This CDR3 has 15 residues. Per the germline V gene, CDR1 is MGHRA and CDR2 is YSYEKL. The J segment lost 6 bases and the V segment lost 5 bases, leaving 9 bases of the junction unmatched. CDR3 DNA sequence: TGCGCCAGCAGCATTCTCCCGACTAGCTCCGGGGAGCTGTTTTTT. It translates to CASSILPTSSGELFF.

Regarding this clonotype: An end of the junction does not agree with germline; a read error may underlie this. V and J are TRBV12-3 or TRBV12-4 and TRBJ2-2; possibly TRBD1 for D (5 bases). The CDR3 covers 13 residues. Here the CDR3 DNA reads TGTGCCAACAGTTCCAGGGACACCGGGGAGCTGTTTTTT. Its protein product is CANSSRDTGELFF.

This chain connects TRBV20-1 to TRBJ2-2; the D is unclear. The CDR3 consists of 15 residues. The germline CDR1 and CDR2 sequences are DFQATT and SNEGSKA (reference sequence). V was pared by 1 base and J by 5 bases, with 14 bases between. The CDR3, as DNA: TGCAGTGCTAGAGCCGGACCAGATTTTACCGGGGAGCTGTTTTTT. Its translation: CSARAGPDFTGELFF.

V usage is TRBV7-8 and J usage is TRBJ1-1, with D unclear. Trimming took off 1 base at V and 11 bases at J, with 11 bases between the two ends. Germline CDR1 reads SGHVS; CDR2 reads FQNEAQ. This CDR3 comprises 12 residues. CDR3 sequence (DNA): TGTGCCAGCAGCTTAGTTAGGGTTCGTGCTTTCTTT. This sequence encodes CASSLVRVRAFF.

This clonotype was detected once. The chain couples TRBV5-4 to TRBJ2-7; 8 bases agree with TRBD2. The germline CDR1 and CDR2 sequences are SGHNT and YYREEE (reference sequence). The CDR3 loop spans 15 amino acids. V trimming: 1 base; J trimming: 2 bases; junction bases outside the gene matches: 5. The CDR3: CASSLSSGAAYEQYF. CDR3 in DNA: TGTGCCAGCAGCTTGAGTAGCGGGGCTGCCTACGAGCAGTACTTC.

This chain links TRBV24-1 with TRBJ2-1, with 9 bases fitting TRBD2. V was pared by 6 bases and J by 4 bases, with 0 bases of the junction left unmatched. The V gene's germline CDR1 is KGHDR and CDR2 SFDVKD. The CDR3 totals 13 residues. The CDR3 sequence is CATSTSGYNEQFF. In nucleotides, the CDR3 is TGTGCCACCAGTACTAGCGGGTACAATGAGCAGTTCTTC.

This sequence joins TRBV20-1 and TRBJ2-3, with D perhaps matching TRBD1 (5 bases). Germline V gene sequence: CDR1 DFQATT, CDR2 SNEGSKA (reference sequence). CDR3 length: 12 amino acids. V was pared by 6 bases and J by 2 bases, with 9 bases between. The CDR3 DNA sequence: TGCAGTGCCCACAGGAACACAGATACGCAGTATTTT. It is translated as CSAHRNTDTQYF.

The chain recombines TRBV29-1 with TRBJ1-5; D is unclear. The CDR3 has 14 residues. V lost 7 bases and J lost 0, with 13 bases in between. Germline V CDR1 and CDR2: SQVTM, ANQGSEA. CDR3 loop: CSASTTNSNQPQHF. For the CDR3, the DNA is TGCAGCGCTTCCACGACTAATAGCAATCAGCCCCAGCATTTT.

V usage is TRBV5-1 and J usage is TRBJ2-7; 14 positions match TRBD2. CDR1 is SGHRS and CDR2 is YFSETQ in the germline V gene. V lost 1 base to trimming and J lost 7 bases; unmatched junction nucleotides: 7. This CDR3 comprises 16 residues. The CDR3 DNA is TGCGCCAGCAGCTTGAACGGACTAGCGGGAGGTAATGAGCAGTACTTC. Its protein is CASSLNGLAGGNEQYF.

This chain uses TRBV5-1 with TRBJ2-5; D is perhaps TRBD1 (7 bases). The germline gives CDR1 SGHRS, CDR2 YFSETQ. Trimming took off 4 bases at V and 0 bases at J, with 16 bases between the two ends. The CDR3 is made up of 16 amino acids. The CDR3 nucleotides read TGCGCCAGCAGCCTGGGCCAGGGGGACTACCAAGAGACCCAGTACTTC. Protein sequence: CASSLGQGDYQETQYF.

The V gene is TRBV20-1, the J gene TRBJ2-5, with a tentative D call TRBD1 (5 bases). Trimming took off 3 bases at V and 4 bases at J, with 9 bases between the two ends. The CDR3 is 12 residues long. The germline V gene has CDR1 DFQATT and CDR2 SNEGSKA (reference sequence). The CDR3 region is CSARQGGETQYF. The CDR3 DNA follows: TGCAGTGCTAGGCAGGGCGGAGAGACCCAGTACTTC.

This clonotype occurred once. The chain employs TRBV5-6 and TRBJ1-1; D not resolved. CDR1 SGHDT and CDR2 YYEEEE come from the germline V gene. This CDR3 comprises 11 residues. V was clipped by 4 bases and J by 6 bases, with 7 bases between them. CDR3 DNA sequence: TGTGCCAGCAGCGTACACTCTGAAGCTTTCTTT. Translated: CASSVHSEAFF. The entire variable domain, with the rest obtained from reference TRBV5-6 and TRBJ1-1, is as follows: DAGVTQSPTHLIKTRGQQVTLRCSPKSGHDTVSWYQQALGQGPQFIFQYYEEEERQRGNFPDRFSGHQFPNYSSELNVNALLLGDSALYLCASSVHSEAFFGQGTRLTVV.

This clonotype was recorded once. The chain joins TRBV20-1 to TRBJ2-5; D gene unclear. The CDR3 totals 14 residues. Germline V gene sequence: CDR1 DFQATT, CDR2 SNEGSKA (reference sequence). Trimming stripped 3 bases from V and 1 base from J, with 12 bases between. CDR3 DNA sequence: TGCAGTGCTAGGGGTGCCCAGACCCAAGAGACCCAGTACTTC. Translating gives CSARGAQTQETQYF.

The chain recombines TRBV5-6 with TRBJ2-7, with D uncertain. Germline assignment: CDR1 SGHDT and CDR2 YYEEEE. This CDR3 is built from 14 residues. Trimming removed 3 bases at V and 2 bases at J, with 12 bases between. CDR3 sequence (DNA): TGTGCCAGCAGCTGGCTGGCAGAAACCTACGAGCAGTACTTC. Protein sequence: CASSWLAETYEQYF.

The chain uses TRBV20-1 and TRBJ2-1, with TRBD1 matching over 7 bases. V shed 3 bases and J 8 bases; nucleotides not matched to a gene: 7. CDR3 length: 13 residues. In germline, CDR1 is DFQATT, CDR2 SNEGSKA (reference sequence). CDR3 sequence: CSARETGDHEQFF. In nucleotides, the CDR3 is TGCAGTGCTAGGGAAACAGGGGATCATGAGCAGTTCTTC.

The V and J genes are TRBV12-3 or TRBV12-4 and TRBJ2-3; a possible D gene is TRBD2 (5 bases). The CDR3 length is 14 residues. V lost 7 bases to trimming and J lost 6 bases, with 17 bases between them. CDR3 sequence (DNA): TGTGCCAGCACCTTAGGAGGTCCTCGCGATACGCAGTATTTT. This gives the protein CASTLGGPRDTQYF.

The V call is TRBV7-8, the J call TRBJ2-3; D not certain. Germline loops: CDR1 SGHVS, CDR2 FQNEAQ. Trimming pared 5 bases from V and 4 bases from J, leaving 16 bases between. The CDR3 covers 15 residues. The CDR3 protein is CASSPYRSAPDTQYF. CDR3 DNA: TGTGCCAGCAGCCCCTATCGCAGCGCTCCAGATACGCAGTATTTT.

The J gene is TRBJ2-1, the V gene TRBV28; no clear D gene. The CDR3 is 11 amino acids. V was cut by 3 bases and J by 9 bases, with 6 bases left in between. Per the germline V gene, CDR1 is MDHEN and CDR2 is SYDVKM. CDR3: CASSFEGEQFF. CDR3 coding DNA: TGTGCCAGCAGTTTTGAAGGTGAGCAGTTCTTC.

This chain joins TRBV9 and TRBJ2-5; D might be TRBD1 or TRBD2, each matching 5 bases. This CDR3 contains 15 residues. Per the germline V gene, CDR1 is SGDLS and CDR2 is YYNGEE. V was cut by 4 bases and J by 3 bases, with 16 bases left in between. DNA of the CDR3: TGTGCCAGCAGCCCCCGAGGGACCAATAAAGAGACCCAGTACTTC. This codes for CASSPRGTNKETQYF.

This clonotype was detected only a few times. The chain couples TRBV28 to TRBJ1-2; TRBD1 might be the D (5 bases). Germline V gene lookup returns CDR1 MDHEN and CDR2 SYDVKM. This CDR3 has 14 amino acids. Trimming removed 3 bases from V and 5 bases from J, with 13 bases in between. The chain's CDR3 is CASSLGRGGYGYTF. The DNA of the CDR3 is TGTGCCAGCAGTTTGGGACGGGGGGGGTATGGCTACACCTTC.

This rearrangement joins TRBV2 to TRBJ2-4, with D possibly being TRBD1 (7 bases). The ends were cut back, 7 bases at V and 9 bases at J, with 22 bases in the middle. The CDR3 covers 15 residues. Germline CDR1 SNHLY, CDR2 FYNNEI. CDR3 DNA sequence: TGTGCCAGCATCCTTACAGGGGACTCCGGTCGCATTCAGTACTTC. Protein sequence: CASILTGDSGRIQYF.

The DNA of the CDR3 is TGTGCCAGCAGCCAGGGACAGGGGTTTTCACCCCTCCACTTT. Amino acid sequence: CASSQGQGFSPLHF. The chain uses TRBV3-1 and TRBJ1-6; 10 bases are shared with TRBD1. Germline CDR1 and CDR2: LGHDT and YNNKEL (reference sequence). The CDR3 length is 14 residues. V shed 3 bases and J 9 bases; nucleotides not matched to a gene: 2.